Shown below are 14 T cell receptor beta chains from a single sample sequenced in a study of neurological immune-mediated disorders. Time point noted: longitudinal time-point 3. TCRdb re-called the 5' RACE reads with MiXCR, one entry per CDR3 protein. The data show about 84,000 distinct CDR3 sequences, 4.3% seen once. Material: PBMCs. The source of these receptors is a woman in her sixties or seventies with multiple sclerosis.

Ten or more counts support this clonotype. The rearrangement joins TRBV6-1 to TRBJ2-5; tentative D call: TRBD2 (7 bases). Germline CDR1 reads MNHNS; CDR2 reads SASEGT. V shed 0 bases and J shed 2 bases, with 13 bases lying between them. The CDR3 has 16 residues. The CDR3 nucleotides are TGTGCCAGCAGTGAAGCTCGGGGGGCCGGACAAGAGACCCAGTACTTC. It specifies CASSEARGAGQETQYF.

This clonotype showed up many times. The V call is TRBV20-1, the J call TRBJ1-5; no firm D call. In germline, CDR1 is DFQATT, CDR2 SNEGSKA (reference sequence). This CDR3 contains 13 residues. Trimming took 6 bases from V and 0 from J, leaving 9 bases between them. The CDR3 loop reads CSAHKDSNQPQHF. CDR3 in DNA: TGCAGTGCCCACAAGGATAGCAATCAGCCCCAGCATTTT.

This clonotype was recorded many times. The rearrangement links TRBV6-6 to TRBJ2-5; 9 bases line up with TRBD1. The CDR3 is 16 amino acids. Unmatched junction bases numbered 10, after V lost 5 bases and J lost 3 bases. The germline V gene has CDR1 MNHNY and CDR2 SVGAGI (reference sequence). The chain's CDR3 is CASSTNRGRGEETQYF. As DNA, the CDR3 is TGTGCCAGCAGTACAAACAGGGGGCGAGGTGAAGAGACCCAGTACTTC.

This clonotype was counted at least ten times. The rearrangement joins TRBV20-1 to TRBJ2-1; D is possibly TRBD1 or TRBD2 (6 bases each). Per the germline V gene, CDR1 is DFQATT and CDR2 is SNEGSKA (reference sequence). V lost 3 bases and J lost 4, with 13 bases in between. There are 14 residues in the CDR3. As DNA, the CDR3 is TGCAGTGCTAGGGGGCAAGGGGGGTACAATGAGCAGTTCTTC. It specifies CSARGQGGYNEQFF.

This clonotype occurred many times. The chain is built from TRBV5-1 and TRBJ1-2; TRBD1 agrees at 8 bases. This CDR3 spans 15 amino acids. J gave up 1 base and V 4 bases, and 6 bases lay outside the gene matches. Germline-derived CDR1 and CDR2 are SGHRS and YFSETQ. This CDR3 reads CASSESTGVNYGYTF. CDR3 coding DNA: TGCGCCAGCAGCGAGTCGACAGGGGTTAACTATGGCTACACCTTC.

This chain uses TRBV20-1 with TRBJ2-1; TRBD2 matches at 8 bases. The CDR3 extends over 18 amino acids. V lost 0 bases to trimming and J lost 1 base; unmatched junction nucleotides: 11. The germline V gene encodes CDR1 DFQATT and CDR2 SNEGSKA (reference sequence). The CDR3 DNA follows: TGCAGTGCTAGAGATCGTCCGGGACTAGGGATTTCCTACAATGAGCAGTTCTTC. Residues: CSARDRPGLGISYNEQFF.

The sample holds many counts of this clonotype. The chain links TRBV7-8 to TRBJ2-7; 10 nucleotides line up with TRBD1. The CDR3 has 17 residues. CDR1 and CDR2 (germline): SGHVS, FQNEAQ. V trimming: 6 bases; J trimming: 5 bases; junction bases outside the gene matches: 16. Written as DNA, the CDR3 is TGTGCCAGCAGATTATTTGGTGAGGGGACAGGGGCCAACGAGCAGTACTTC. Translation: CASRLFGEGTGANEQYF.

This clonotype was recorded many times. This chain connects TRBV10-3 to TRBJ2-7; unclear D gene. V was shortened by 5 bases and J by 0 bases, with 5 bases between the two germline ends. This CDR3 is 12 amino acids long. Per the germline V gene, CDR1 is ENHRY and CDR2 is SYGVKD. The CDR3 DNA is TGTGCCATCAGTTACGGCTCCTACGAGCAGTACTTC. Residues: CAISYGSYEQYF.

Points on this clonotype: This may be a read error, as it is one base from a much larger clone. The chain combines TRBV3-1 with TRBJ2-7; D gene uncertain. This CDR3 has 15 residues. Germline V gene data show CDR1 as LGHDT and CDR2 as YNNKEL (reference sequence). CDR3 residues: CSSSQEGRLSYEQYF. In DNA, the CDR3 is TGTTCCAGCAGCCAAGAAGGACGCCTATCCTACGAGCAGTACTTC.

This clonotype was seen at least ten times. V gene TRBV4-1 combines with J gene TRBJ1-1; 9 bases agree with TRBD1. Trimming at V came to 1 base and at J to 8 bases, leaving 14 bases not matched to a gene. CDR1 is MGHRA, CDR2 YSYEKL, per germline. This CDR3 is 17 amino acids long. The CDR3 here is CASSQVWDRAGWTEAFF. The CDR3 coding sequence is TGCGCCAGCAGCCAAGTATGGGACAGGGCTGGCTGGACAGAAGCTTTCTTT.

This clonotype has a count of ten or more. V usage is TRBV20-1 and J usage is TRBJ2-7; 7 positions agree with TRBD1. This CDR3 comprises 14 residues. Trimming at V came to 2 bases and at J to 4 bases, leaving 8 bases not matched to a gene. CDR1 is DFQATT, CDR2 SNEGSKA, per germline (reference sequence). The CDR3: CSARKSGTAYEQYF. CDR3 DNA sequence: TGCAGTGCTAGAAAATCCGGGACAGCGTACGAGCAGTACTTC.

The table lists this clonotype with many counts. The V and J genes are TRBV3-1 and TRBJ1-3; 8 positions agree with TRBD1. From germline, CDR1 is LGHDT and CDR2 YNNKEL (reference sequence). The CDR3 has 15 residues. Losses at the gene ends were 3 bases for V and 3 bases for J; bases not matched to a gene: 4. CDR3 DNA: TGTGCCAGCAGCCATACAGGGGGAAGTGGAAACACCATATATTTT. Translation: CASSHTGGSGNTIYF.

This clonotype was observed at least ten times. This chain connects TRBV12-3 or TRBV12-4 to TRBJ1-1; D remains ambiguous. Trimming took off 2 bases at V and 1 base at J, with 5 bases between the two ends. This CDR3 contains 13 residues. Here the CDR3 reads CASSLLQNTEAFF. CDR3 DNA sequence: TGTGCCAGCAGTTTATTGCAGAACACTGAAGCTTTCTTT.

This clonotype was detected many times. The V call is TRBV19, the J call TRBJ2-3, with D possibly being TRBD1 (7 bases). The CDR3 has 14 residues. Germline V gene sequence: CDR1 LNHDA, CDR2 SQIVND (reference sequence). The V gene lost 5 bases and the J gene lost 5 bases, with 14 bases spanning the gap. CDR3 bases: TGTGCCAGTAGTTCCCAGGGGGGCAAAGATACGCAGTATTTT. Residues: CASSSQGGKDTQYF.